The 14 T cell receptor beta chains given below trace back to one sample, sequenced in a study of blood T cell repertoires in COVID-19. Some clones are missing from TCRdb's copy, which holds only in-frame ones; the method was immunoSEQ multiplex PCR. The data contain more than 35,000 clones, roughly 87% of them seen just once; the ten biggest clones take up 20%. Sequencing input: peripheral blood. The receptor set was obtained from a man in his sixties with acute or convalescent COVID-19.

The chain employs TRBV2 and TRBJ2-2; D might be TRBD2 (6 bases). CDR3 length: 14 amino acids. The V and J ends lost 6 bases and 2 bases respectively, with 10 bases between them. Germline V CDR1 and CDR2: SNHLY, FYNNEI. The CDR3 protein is CASRPGLNTGELFF. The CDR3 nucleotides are TGTGCCAGCAGGCCGGGACTCAACACCGGGGAGCTGTTTTTT. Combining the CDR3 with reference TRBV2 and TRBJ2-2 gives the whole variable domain EPEVTQTPSHQVTQMGQEVILRCVPISNHLYFYWYRQILGQKVEFLVSFYNNEISEKSEIFDDQFSVERPDGSNFTLKIRSTKLEDSAMYFCASRPGLNTGELFFGEGSRLTVL.

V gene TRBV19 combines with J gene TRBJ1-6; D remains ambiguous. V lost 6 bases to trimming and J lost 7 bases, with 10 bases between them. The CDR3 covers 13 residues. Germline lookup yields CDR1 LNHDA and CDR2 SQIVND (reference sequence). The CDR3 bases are TGTGCCAGTAGCTACCTAGGCAATTCACCCCTCCACTTT. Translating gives CASSYLGNSPLHF.

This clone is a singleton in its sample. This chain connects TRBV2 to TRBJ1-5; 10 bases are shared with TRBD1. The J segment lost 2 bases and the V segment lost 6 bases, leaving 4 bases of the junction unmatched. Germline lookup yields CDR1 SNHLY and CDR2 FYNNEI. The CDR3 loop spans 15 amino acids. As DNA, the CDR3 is TGTGCCAGCAGCCTTGGGACAGGGGGCAATCAGCCCCAGCATTTT. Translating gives CASSLGTGGNQPQHF.

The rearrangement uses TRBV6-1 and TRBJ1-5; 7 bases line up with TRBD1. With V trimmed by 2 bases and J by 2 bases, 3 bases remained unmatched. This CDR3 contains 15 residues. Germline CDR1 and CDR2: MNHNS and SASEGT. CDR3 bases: TGTGCCAGCAGTGAACGAACAGGGGGCAATCAGCCCCAGCATTTT. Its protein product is CASSERTGGNQPQHF.

The CDR3 protein is CASSPLGADSESGNTIYF. The CDR3 DNA reads as TGTGCCAGTAGTCCTCTGGGGGCCGACTCCGAATCTGGAAACACCATATATTTT. The chain uses TRBV19 and TRBJ1-3; possibly TRBD1 for D (6 bases). Germline V gene sequence: CDR1 LNHDA, CDR2 SQIVND (reference sequence). The CDR3 has 18 residues. Deletions cut 5 bases from V and 1 base from J, with 21 bases between. The variable domain in full, with the rest retrieved from reference TRBV19 and TRBJ1-3, is DGGITQSPKYLFRKEGQNVTLSCEQNLNHDAMYWYRQDPGQGLRLIYYSQIVNDFQKGDIAEGYSVSREKKESFPLTVTSAQKNPTAFYLCASSPLGADSESGNTIYFGEGSWLTVV.

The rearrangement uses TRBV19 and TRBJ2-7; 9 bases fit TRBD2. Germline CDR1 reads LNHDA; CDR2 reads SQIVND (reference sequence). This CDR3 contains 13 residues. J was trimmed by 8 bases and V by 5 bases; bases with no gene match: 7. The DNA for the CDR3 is TGTGCCAGTAGTCTGGGACTAGCAAACAAGCAGTACTTC. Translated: CASSLGLANKQYF.

CDR3 sequence: CASSLAGDRGNSPLHF. For the CDR3, the DNA is TGCGCCAGCAGCTTGGCGGGGGACAGGGGTAATTCACCCCTCCACTTT. V and J are TRBV5-1 and TRBJ1-6; 10 bases align to TRBD1. Germline lookup yields CDR1 SGHRS and CDR2 YFSETQ. The V segment lost 0 bases and the J segment 6 bases; nucleotides outside the gene matches: 3. This CDR3 spans 16 amino acids. The entire variable domain, with the rest obtained from reference TRBV5-1 and TRBJ1-6, is as follows: KAGVTQTPRYLIKTRGQQVTLSCSPISGHRSVSWYQQTPGQGLQFLFEYFSETQRNKGNFPGRFSGRQFSNSRSEMNVSTLELGDSALYLCASSLAGDRGNSPLHFGNGTRLTVT.

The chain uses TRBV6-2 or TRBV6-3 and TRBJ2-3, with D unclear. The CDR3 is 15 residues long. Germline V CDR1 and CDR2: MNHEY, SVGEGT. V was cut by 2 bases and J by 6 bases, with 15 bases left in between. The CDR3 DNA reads TGTGCCAGCAGTTACGCGTTTGAGGCTTACGATACGCAGTATTTT. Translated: CASSYAFEAYDTQYF.

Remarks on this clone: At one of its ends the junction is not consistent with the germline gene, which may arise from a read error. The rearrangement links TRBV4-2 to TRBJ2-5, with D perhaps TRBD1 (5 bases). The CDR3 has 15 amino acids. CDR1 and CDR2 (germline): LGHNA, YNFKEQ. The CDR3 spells CASSQARQGQGTQYF. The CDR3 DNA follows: TGTGCCAGCAGCCAAGCGCGGCAGGGTCAAGGGACCCAGTACTTC.

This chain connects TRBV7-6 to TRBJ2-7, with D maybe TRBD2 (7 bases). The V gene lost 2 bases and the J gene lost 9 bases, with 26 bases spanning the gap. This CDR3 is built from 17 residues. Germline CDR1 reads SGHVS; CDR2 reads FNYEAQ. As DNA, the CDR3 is TGTGCCAGCAGCTTATATTTCCCCCCCCGGGGGGCCTTAGGGCAGTACTTC. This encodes CASSLYFPPRGALGQYF.

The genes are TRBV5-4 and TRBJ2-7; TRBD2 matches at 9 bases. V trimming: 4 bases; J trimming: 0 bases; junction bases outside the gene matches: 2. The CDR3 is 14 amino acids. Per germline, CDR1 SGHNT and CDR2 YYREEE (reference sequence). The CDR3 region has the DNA TGTGCCAGCAGCCATAGCGGGAGCTCCTACGAGCAGTACTTC. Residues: CASSHSGSSYEQYF.

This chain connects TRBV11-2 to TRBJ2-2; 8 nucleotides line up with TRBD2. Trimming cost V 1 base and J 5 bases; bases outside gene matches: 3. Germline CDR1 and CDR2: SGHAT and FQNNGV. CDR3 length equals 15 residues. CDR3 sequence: CASSLAGGGTGELFF. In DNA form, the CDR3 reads TGTGCCAGCAGCTTAGCAGGCGGGGGGACCGGGGAGCTGTTTTTT.

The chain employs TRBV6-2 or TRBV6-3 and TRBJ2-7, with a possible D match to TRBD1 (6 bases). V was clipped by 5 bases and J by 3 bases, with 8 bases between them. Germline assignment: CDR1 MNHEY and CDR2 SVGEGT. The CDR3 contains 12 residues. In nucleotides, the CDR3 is TGTGCCAGCAGTCCCAGGGGCTACGAGCAGTACGTC. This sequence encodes CASSPRGYEQYV.

The CDR3 spells CASTPSGELFF. As DNA, the CDR3 is TGTGCCAGTACCCCCTCCGGGGAGCTGTTTTTT. The chain employs TRBV19 and TRBJ2-2, with D hard to call. This CDR3 spans 11 amino acids. The germline gives CDR1 LNHDA, CDR2 SQIVND (reference sequence). V was trimmed by 7 bases and J by 6 bases, leaving 6 bases between them.